A single sample gave rise to the 10 T cell receptor beta chains below, sequenced in a study of vaccination and CD4 T cells after COVID-19. The assay that was used to sequence DNA from cultured CD4+ T cells was the Oncomine TCR Beta short-read assay. From CD4+ T cells that had been cultured, genomic DNA was extracted. Via MiXCR, TCRdb re-called the PCR reads, giving one row per CDR3 protein. The sample lists about 9,500 distinct CDR3 sequences, about 32% occurring once. Antigen specificity for these receptors is unknown. Treatment: 10-day PBMC culture with coronavirus spike peptide pools or control peptides (ViraFEST assay). CD4+ T-cell collection from the unexposed donor predated the COVID-19 pandemic (2011-2018). Specimen: CD4+ T cells from blood, cultured in vitro. Every receptor here comes from a human donor in good health.

This clonotype has a handful of counts. The chain couples TRBV2 to TRBJ2-5, with 7 bases that match TRBD2. The length of the CDR3 is 13 residues. Trimming at V came to 8 bases and at J to 5 bases, leaving 8 bases not matched to a gene. CDR1 and CDR2 from the germline V gene are SNHLY and FYNNEI. The DNA for the CDR3 is TGTGCCAGCTGGCTAGCGGCACGGGAGACCCAGTACTTC. As protein: CASWLAARETQYF.

The genes are TRBV20-1 and TRBJ2-1; D uncertain. This CDR3 has 13 residues. CDR1 DFQATT and CDR2 SNEGSKA come from the germline V gene (reference sequence). Trimming pared 6 bases from V and 7 bases from J, leaving 16 bases between. The CDR3 spells CSAHDTLSNEQFF. In nucleotides, the CDR3 is TGCAGTGCCCACGACACGCTTTCTAATGAGCAGTTCTTC.

The J gene is TRBJ2-7, the V gene TRBV20-1; maybe TRBD1 (6 bases). Trimming removed 0 bases from V and 3 bases from J, with 18 bases in between. Germline CDR1 reads DFQATT; CDR2 reads SNEGSKA (reference sequence). The CDR3 contains 16 residues. The CDR3 coding sequence is TGCAGTGCTAGAGAGTATCGGACTCAGGGGCTCTACGAGCAGTACTTC. This gives the protein CSAREYRTQGLYEQYF.

The chain recombines TRBV28 with TRBJ1-1; 7 nucleotides agree with TRBD1. Germline V lookup: CDR1 MDHEN, CDR2 SYDVKM. The CDR3 contains 15 residues. Trimming at V came to 6 bases and at J to 5 bases, leaving 12 bases not matched to a gene. The CDR3 region has the DNA TGTGCCAGCAGCTATCAGGGGGGTAGAGGGACTGAAGCTTTCTTT. Translated: CASSYQGGRGTEAFF.

V is TRBV20-1 and J is TRBJ2-1; 13 positions agree with TRBD2. Germline assignment: CDR1 DFQATT and CDR2 SNEGSKA (reference sequence). CDR3 length equals 13 residues. Trimming at V came to 5 bases and at J to 7 bases, leaving 2 bases not matched to a gene. The CDR3, as DNA: TGCAGTGCTCGGACTAGCGGGAGTAATGAGCAGTTCTTC. It codes for CSARTSGSNEQFF.

This clonotype was counted between two and nine times. V usage is TRBV20-1 and J usage is TRBJ2-7, with D perhaps given as TRBD1 or TRBD2 (5 bases each). Germline CDR1 DFQATT, CDR2 SNEGSKA (reference sequence). The length of the CDR3 is 14 residues. The germline V and J ends were trimmed by 2 bases and 3 bases, with 14 bases remaining between them. CDR3: CSARYTRQYYEQYF. The CDR3 nucleotides are TGCAGTGCTAGATACACTAGACAGTACTACGAGCAGTACTTC.

The gene calls are TRBV7-9 and TRBJ2-3; TRBD1 agrees at 10 bases. The junction had 1 base not matched to a gene; V was cut back by 4 bases and J by 0 bases. The length of the CDR3 is 15 residues. Looked up from germline, CDR1 is SEHNR and CDR2 is FQNEAQ (reference sequence). CDR3 residues: CASSWTGGSTDTQYF. The CDR3 DNA reads TGTGCCAGCAGCTGGACAGGGGGTAGCACAGATACGCAGTATTTT.

The chain links TRBV6-2 or TRBV6-3 to TRBJ2-3; 11 nucleotides agree with TRBD2. V was pared by 4 bases and J by 4 bases, with 7 bases of the junction left unmatched. The CDR3 has 16 residues. In germline, CDR1 is MNHEY, CDR2 SVGEGT. The CDR3 nucleotides are TGTGCCAGCAGTTCCTCACTAGCGGGAGTTCCAGATACGCAGTATTTT. Protein: CASSSSLAGVPDTQYF.

The rearrangement links TRBV15 to TRBJ1-1; 8 bases fit TRBD1. Germline V gene data show CDR1 as LNHNV and CDR2 as YYDKDF (reference sequence). The CDR3 consists of 16 residues. The V segment lost 4 bases and the J segment 4 bases; nucleotides outside the gene matches: 11. CDR3 nucleotide sequence: TGTGCCACCAGCAAGGACAGGGAGGGGTTTGCCACTGAAGCTTTCTTT. Its protein product is CATSKDREGFATEAFF.

V usage is TRBV7-3 and J usage is TRBJ2-1; 11 bases align to TRBD2. V dropped 6 bases and J dropped 8; count of bases not matched to a gene: 6. This CDR3 is built from 14 residues. From germline, CDR1 is SGHTA and CDR2 FQGTGA. CDR3: CASSPLAGGDEQFF. CDR3 bases: TGTGCCAGCAGTCCGTTAGCGGGAGGGGATGAGCAGTTCTTC. Combining the CDR3 with reference TRBV7-3 and TRBJ2-1 gives the whole variable domain GAGVSQTPSNKVTEKGKYVELRCDPISGHTALYWYRQSLGQGPEFLIYFQGTGAADDSGLPNDRFFAVRPEGSVSTLKIQRTERGDSAVYLCASSPLAGGDEQFFGPGTRLTVL.